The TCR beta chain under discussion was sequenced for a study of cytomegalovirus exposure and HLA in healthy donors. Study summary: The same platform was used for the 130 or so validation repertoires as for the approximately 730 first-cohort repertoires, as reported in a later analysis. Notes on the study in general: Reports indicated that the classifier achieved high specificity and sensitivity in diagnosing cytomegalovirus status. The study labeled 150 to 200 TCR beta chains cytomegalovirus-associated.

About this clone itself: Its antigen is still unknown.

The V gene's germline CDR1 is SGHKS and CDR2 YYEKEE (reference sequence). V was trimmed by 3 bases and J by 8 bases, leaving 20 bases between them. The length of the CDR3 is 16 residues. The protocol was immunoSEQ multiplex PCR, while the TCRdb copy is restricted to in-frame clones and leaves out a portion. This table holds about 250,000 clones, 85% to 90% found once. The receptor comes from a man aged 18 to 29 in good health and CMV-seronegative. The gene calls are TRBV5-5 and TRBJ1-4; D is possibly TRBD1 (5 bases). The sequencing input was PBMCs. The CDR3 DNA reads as TGTGCCAGCAGCTGGGGGGAGACGGCGGGCTACGAAAAACTGTTTTTT. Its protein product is CASSWGETAGYEKLFF.